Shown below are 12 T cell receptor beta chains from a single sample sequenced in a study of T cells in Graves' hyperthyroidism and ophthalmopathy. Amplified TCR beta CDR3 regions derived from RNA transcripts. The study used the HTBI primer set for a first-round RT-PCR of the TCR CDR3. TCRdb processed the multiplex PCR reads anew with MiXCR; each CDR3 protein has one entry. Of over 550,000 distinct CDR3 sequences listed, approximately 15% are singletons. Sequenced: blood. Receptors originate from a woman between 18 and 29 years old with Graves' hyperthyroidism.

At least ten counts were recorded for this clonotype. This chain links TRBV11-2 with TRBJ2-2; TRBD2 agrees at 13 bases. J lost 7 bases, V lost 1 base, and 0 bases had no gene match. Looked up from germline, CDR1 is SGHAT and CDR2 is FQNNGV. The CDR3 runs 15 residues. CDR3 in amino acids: CASSLGTSGSGELFF. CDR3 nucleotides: TGTGCCAGCAGCTTAGGGACTAGCGGGAGCGGGGAGCTGTTTTTT.

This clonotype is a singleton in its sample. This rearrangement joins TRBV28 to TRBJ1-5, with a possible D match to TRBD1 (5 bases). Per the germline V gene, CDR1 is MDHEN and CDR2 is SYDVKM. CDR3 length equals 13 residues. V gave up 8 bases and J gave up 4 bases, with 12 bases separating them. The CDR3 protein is CASWKGPNQPQHF. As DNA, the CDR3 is TGTGCCAGCTGGAAGGGACCTAATCAGCCCCAGCATTTT.

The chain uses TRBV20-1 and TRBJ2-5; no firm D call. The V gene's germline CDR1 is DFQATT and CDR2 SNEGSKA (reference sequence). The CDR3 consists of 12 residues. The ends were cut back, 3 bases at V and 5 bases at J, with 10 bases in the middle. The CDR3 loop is CSAREMWETQYF. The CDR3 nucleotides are TGCAGTGCTAGGGAGATGTGGGAGACCCAGTACTTC.

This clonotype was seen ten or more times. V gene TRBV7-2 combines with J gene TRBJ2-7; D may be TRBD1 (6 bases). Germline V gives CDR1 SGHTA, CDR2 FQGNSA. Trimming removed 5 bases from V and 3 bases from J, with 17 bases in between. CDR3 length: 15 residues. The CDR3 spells CASSLGVIQGYEQYF. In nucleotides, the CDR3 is TGTGCCAGCAGCCTAGGAGTGATACAGGGCTACGAGCAGTACTTC. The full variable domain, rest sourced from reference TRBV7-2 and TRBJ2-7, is GAGVSQSPSNKVTEKGKDVELRCDPISGHTALYWYRQSLGQGLEFLIYFQGNSAPDKSGLPSDRFSAERTGGSVSTLTIQRTQQEDSAVYLCASSLGVIQGYEQYFGPGTRLTVT.

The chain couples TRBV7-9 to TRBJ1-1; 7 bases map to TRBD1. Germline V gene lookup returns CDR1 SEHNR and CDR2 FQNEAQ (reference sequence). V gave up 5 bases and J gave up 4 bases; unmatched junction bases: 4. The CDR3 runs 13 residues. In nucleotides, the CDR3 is TGTGCCAGCAGCCCCAGGGGGGCCACTGAAGCTTTCTTT. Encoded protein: CASSPRGATEAFF.

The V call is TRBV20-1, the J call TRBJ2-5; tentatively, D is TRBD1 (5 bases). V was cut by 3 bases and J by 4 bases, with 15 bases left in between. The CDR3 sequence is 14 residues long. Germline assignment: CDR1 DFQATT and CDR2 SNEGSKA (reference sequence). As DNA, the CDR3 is TGCAGTGCTAGCGGGCAGGGCAAGGGAGAGACCCAGTACTTC. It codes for CSASGQGKGETQYF.

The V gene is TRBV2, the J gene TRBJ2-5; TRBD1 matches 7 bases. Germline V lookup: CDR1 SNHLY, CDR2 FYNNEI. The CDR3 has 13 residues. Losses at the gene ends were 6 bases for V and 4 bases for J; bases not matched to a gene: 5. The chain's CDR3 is CASRGTEGETQYF. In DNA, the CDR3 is TGTGCCAGCAGGGGGACAGAGGGAGAGACCCAGTACTTC. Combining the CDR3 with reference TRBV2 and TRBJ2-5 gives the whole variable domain EPEVTQTPSHQVTQMGQEVILRCVPISNHLYFYWYRQILGQKVEFLVSFYNNEISEKSEIFDDQFSVERPDGSNFTLKIRSTKLEDSAMYFCASRGTEGETQYFGPGTRLLVL.

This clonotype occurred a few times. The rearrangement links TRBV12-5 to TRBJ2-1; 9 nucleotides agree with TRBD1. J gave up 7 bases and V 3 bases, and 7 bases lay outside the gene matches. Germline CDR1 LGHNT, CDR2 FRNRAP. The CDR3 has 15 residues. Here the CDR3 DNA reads TGTGCTAGTGGTTTCGAGACAGGGGGTTTGAATGAGCAGTTCTTC. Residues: CASGFETGGLNEQFF. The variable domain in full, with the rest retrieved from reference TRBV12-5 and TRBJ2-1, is DARVTQTPRHKVTEMGQEVTMRCQPILGHNTVFWYRQTMMQGLELLAYFRNRAPLDDSGMPKDRFSAEMPDATLATLKIQPSEPRDSAVYFCASGFETGGLNEQFFGPGTRLTVL.

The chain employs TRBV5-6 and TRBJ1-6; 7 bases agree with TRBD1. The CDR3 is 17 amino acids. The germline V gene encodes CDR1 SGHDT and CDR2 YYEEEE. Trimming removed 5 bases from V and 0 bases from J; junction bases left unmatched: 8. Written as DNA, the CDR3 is TGTGCCAGCAGGGCAACAGGGGCAAGCTCCTATAATTCACCCCTCCACTTT. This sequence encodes CASRATGASSYNSPLHF.

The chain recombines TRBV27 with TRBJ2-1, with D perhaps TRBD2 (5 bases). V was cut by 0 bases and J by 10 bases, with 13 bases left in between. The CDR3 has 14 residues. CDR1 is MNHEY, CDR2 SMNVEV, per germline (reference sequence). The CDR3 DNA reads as TGTGCCAGCAGTTTATCCGGACTCGACTACGAGCAGTTCTTC. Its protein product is CASSLSGLDYEQFF.

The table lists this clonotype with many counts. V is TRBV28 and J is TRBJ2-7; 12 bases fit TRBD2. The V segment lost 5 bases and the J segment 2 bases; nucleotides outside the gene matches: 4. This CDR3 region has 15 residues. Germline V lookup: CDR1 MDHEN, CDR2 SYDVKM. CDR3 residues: CASSVTSGGPYEQYF. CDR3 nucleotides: TGTGCCAGCAGTGTGACTAGCGGGGGTCCCTACGAGCAGTACTTC.

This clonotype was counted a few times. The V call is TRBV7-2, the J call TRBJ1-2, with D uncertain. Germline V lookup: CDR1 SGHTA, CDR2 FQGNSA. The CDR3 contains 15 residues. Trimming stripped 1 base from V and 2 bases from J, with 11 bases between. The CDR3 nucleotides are TGTGCCAGCAGCTTAGGGATGCCAGCCAACTATGGCTACACCTTC. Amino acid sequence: CASSLGMPANYGYTF.